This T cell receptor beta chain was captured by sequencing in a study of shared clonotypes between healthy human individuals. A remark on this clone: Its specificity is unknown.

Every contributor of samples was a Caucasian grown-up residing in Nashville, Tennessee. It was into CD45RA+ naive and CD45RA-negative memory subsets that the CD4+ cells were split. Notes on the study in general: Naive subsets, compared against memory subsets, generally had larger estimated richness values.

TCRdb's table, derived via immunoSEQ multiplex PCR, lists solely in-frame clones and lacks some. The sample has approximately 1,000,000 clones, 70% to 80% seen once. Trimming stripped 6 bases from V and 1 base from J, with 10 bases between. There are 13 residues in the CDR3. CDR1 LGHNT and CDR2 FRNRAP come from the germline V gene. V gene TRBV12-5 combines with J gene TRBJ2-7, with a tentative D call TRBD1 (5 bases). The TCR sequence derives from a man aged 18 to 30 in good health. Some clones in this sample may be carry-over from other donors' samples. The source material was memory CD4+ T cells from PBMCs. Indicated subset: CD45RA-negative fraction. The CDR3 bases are TGTGCTAGTGGCGAAGGGGAATCCTACGAGCAGTACTTC. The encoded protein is CASGEGESYEQYF.